This T cell receptor beta chain was identified in a study of blood T cell repertoires in COVID-19. In the authors' methods: Estimates of nucleated cell counts were drawn from the amplification of reference gene primers. Sequenced by immunoSEQ multiplex PCR; TCRdb stores in-frame clones only, minus some. The V and J calls and the clone size are those of that table, but D and trimming were determined from the DNA. The sample has about 170,000 clones, around 86% seen once; the top ten hold 2.5% to 4%. This clone was observed a handful of times. V trimming: 4 bases; J trimming: 3 bases; junction bases outside the gene matches: 13. Germline CDR1 and CDR2: SGDLS and YYNGEE. This CDR3 has 17 amino acids.

Sequencing was carried out using peripheral blood. The sequence derives from a man in his sixties or seventies with acute or convalescent COVID-19. The chain couples TRBV9 to TRBJ2-7; TRBD1 agrees at 10 bases. This CDR3 is CASSPHAQGTGDYEQYF. CDR3 sequence (DNA): TGTGCCAGCAGCCCGCACGCACAAGGGACAGGGGACTACGAGCAGTACTTC.